This T cell receptor (beta chain) was recorded in a study of blood T cell repertoires in COVID-19. TCRdb's copy holds only in-frame clones and misses some; the assay was immunoSEQ multiplex PCR. The sample shows approximately 450,000 clones, roughly 85% of them seen only once. This CDR3 has 15 residues. V lost 0 bases and J 7 bases, leaving 16 bases between the germline ends. Germline loops: CDR1 KGHSH, CDR2 LQKENI. Sequencing was carried out using PBMCs or T cells enriched from blood (not recorded which). The chain combines TRBV18 with TRBJ2-7; tentatively, D is TRBD1 (7 bases). The clonotype was recovered from a woman under 30 with acute COVID-19. The CDR3 DNA follows: TGTGCCAGCTCACCACCTGGGGCAGGGGGGAGAGAGCAGTACTTC. Amino acids: CASSPPGAGGREQYF.